One and the same sample provided the 26 T cell receptor beta chains below, sequenced in a study of CD8 T cells in ankylosing spondylitis (dated by TCRdb to 2016 to 2017). Receptor libraries were prepared by 5' RACE. Sequencing used an Illumina HiSeq 2500. The raw public reads went through TCRdb reprocessing: fastp at Q25, MiXCR clone calling, in-frame beta chains kept. Entries that share a CDR3 protein sequence are merged under the most common genes and DNA. This sample lists 700,000 to 1,000,000 distinct CDR3 sequences; approximately 10% were detected once. About 0.49% of the sample is held by the ten biggest clonotypes. The full study reports these points: Blood from ankylosing spondylitis patients appeared to be characterized by a TCR beta motif composed of 7 to 9 highly homologous amino acid variants.

These receptors lack a known antigen. The sequenced sample consisted of blood, either unsorted or a sorted T cell fraction (not recorded which). Every receptor here comes from a male donor with ankylosing spondylitis.

This clonotype was recorded a few times. The rearrangement links TRBV7-2 to TRBJ2-3; 10 nucleotides align to TRBD2. Trimming at V came to 6 bases and at J to 5 bases, leaving 8 bases not matched to a gene. This CDR3 has 15 amino acids. Per germline, CDR1 SGHTA and CDR2 FQGNSA. CDR3 in DNA: TGTGCCAGCAGGGGTAGCGGGGGGATAATAGATACGCAGTATTTT. Encoded protein: CASRGSGGIIDTQYF. The complete variable domain, with remaining parts taken from reference TRBV7-2 and TRBJ2-3, reads GAGVSQSPSNKVTEKGKDVELRCDPISGHTALYWYRQSLGQGLEFLIYFQGNSAPDKSGLPSDRFSAERTGGSVSTLTIQRTQQEDSAVYLCASRGSGGIIDTQYFGPGTRLTVL.

The J gene is TRBJ2-1, the V gene TRBV6-2 or TRBV6-3; 7 bases fit TRBD1. Trimming removed 6 bases from V and 10 bases from J; junction bases left unmatched: 9. CDR1 is MNHEY and CDR2 is SVGEGT in the germline V gene. The CDR3 has 13 amino acids. In DNA form, the CDR3 reads TGTGCCAGCAGGGGGGACAGCTGGAGGGAGCAGTTCTTC. It codes for CASRGDSWREQFF.

This clonotype appeared a few times. The chain uses TRBV28 and TRBJ2-7; D possibly matches TRBD1 or TRBD2 (5 bases each). Germline V gene lookup returns CDR1 MDHEN and CDR2 SYDVKM. V lost 6 bases to trimming and J lost 4 bases, with 13 bases between them. The CDR3 extends over 13 amino acids. CDR3 bases: TGTGCCAGCAGGTCCGGGACGCTGTACGAGCAGTACTTC. This translates into CASRSGTLYEQYF.

This clonotype has ten or more counts. V usage is TRBV6-1 and J usage is TRBJ2-1, with D maybe TRBD2 (5 bases). The CDR3 spans 16 residues. V was clipped by 6 bases and J by 0 bases, with 15 bases between them. Germline loops: CDR1 MNHNS, CDR2 SASEGT. CDR3 residues: CASRGKGGSSYNEQFF. CDR3 in DNA: TGTGCCAGCAGGGGCAAAGGAGGCTCCTCCTACAATGAGCAGTTCTTC.

This clonotype was counted many times. J is TRBJ1-5 and V is TRBV7-8; D not resolved. The CDR3 has 12 residues. Germline CDR1 SGHVS, CDR2 FQNEAQ. The germline V and J ends were trimmed by 1 base and 9 bases, with 7 bases remaining between them. The DNA for the CDR3 is TGTGCCAGCAGCTTAGATCGGTGGCCCCAGCATTTT. Translated, it gives CASSLDRWPQHF.

The sample holds a few counts of this clonotype. The rearrangement joins TRBV29-1 to TRBJ2-7; possibly TRBD1 for D (5 bases). CDR1 is SQVTM, CDR2 ANQGSEA, per germline. The CDR3 is 13 residues long. Trimming stripped 5 bases from V and 3 bases from J, with 14 bases between. The CDR3, as DNA: TGCAGCGTTAGAACCCAGGGAATCTACGAGCAGTACTTC. This translates into CSVRTQGIYEQYF.

The chain is built from TRBV5-5 and TRBJ2-1; the D gene is possibly TRBD1 (5 bases). CDR3 length equals 12 residues. CDR1 is SGHKS and CDR2 is YYEKEE in the germline V gene (reference sequence). The V end was cut by 4 bases, the J end by 14 bases, with 16 bases between. As DNA, the CDR3 is TGTGCCAGCAGCCCCTGGGGCAAGCGTGAGTTCTTC. Amino acid sequence: CASSPWGKREFF.

V and J are TRBV7-8 and TRBJ1-5; unclear D gene. Germline CDR1 is SGHVS and CDR2 is FQNEAQ. This CDR3 spans 16 amino acids. With 5 bases removed from V and 0 bases from J, the gap between germline ends came to 14 bases. CDR3 region: CASSRSRMTSNQPQHF. The CDR3 region has the DNA TGTGCCAGCAGCAGAAGCAGGATGACTAGCAATCAGCCCCAGCATTTT.

This clonotype was detected many times. The chain recombines TRBV20-1 with TRBJ1-5; D remains ambiguous. V lost 0 bases, J lost 5 bases, and 8 bases lay in between. This CDR3 spans 13 amino acids. Per the germline V gene, CDR1 is DFQATT and CDR2 is SNEGSKA (reference sequence). The CDR3 coding sequence is TGCAGTGCTAGAGATCCCTCTCATCAGCCCCAGCATTTT. The encoded protein is CSARDPSHQPQHF.

This clonotype was recorded at least ten times. J is TRBJ2-3 and V is TRBV7-2, with D hard to call. V was trimmed by 6 bases and J by 5 bases, leaving 12 bases between them. This CDR3 spans 13 amino acids. Germline CDR1 and CDR2: SGHTA and FQGNSA. CDR3 coding DNA: TGTGCCAGCAGGCCAGGTGCGGTAGATACGCAGTATTTT. It is translated as CASRPGAVDTQYF.

This chain links TRBV3-1 with TRBJ1-5; tentative D call: TRBD1 (5 bases). The CDR3 is made up of 13 amino acids. Germline assignment: CDR1 LGHDT and CDR2 YNNKEL (reference sequence). The V end lost 10 bases, the J end lost 6 bases, and 16 bases lay between the germline ends. In DNA, the CDR3 is TGTGCCACGGGACTTCGGGGAAGTCAGCCCCAGCATTTT. Its protein is CATGLRGSQPQHF.

The chain joins TRBV10-3 to TRBJ2-2, with D maybe TRBD2 (6 bases). With 8 bases removed from V and 4 bases from J, the gap between germline ends came to 14 bases. The CDR3 has 14 amino acids. Per germline, CDR1 ENHRY and CDR2 SYGVKD. CDR3 nucleotides: TGTGCCATCGGCGGGGCAGTTACCACCGGGGAGCTGTTTTTT. Protein sequence: CAIGGAVTTGELFF.

The chain carries TRBV28 and TRBJ2-7; D is unclear. Trimming shortened V by 1 base and J by 2 bases, and 9 bases separated the two germline ends. The CDR3 sequence is 14 residues long. From germline, CDR1 is MDHEN and CDR2 SYDVKM. The CDR3 bases are TGTGCCAGCAGTTTATTCCCGGGTCCCTACGAGCAGTACTTC. It encodes CASSLFPGPYEQYF.

CDR3 in amino acids: CASSPARGQFRGNTIYF. CDR3 nucleotides: TGCGCCAGCAGCCCGGCACGGGGTCAGTTCCGTGGAAACACCATATATTTT. The V call is TRBV4-3, the J call TRBJ1-3; no definite D call. V lost 4 bases, J lost 3 bases, and 19 bases lay in between. Germline V gene data show CDR1 as LGHNA and CDR2 as YSLEER. This CDR3 comprises 17 residues.

The table lists this clonotype with a few counts. This CDR3 is CASSSEVGAATNEKLFF. The CDR3 nucleotides read TGTGCCAGCAGCTCTGAGGTGGGGGCCGCGACTAATGAAAAACTGTTTTTT. V and J are TRBV7-9 and TRBJ1-4; D may be TRBD1 (6 bases). Germline CDR1 reads SEHNR; CDR2 reads FQNEAQ (reference sequence). V was trimmed by 4 bases and J by 2 bases, leaving 17 bases between them. The CDR3 extends over 17 amino acids.

This clonotype was detected ten times or more. The chain couples TRBV7-2 to TRBJ1-1; TRBD1 is a possible D gene (6 bases). V lost 5 bases and J lost 10, with 17 bases in between. This CDR3 has 13 residues. CDR1 is SGHTA and CDR2 is FQGNSA in the germline V gene. The CDR3 bases are TGTGCCAGCAGCCTCAGGGGCCTTCAGGGAGCTTTCTTT. It encodes CASSLRGLQGAFF. The entire variable domain, with the rest obtained from reference TRBV7-2 and TRBJ1-1, is as follows: GAGVSQSPSNKVTEKGKDVELRCDPISGHTALYWYRQSLGQGLEFLIYFQGNSAPDKSGLPSDRFSAERTGGSVSTLTIQRTQQEDSAVYLCASSLRGLQGAFFGQGTRLTVV.

The CDR3 loop reads CSATSSGRVETQYF. CDR3 DNA: TGCAGTGCTACTTCTAGCGGGAGAGTGGAGACCCAGTACTTC. The chain couples TRBV20-1 to TRBJ2-5; 10 bases are shared with TRBD2. Trimming took 4 bases from V and 5 from J; bases not matched to a gene: 7. Germline loops: CDR1 DFQATT, CDR2 SNEGSKA (reference sequence). This CDR3 is 14 amino acids long.

This clonotype was observed a few times. The chain carries TRBV10-3 and TRBJ2-3; a possible D gene is TRBD1 (5 bases). Per germline, CDR1 ENHRY and CDR2 SYGVKD. The CDR3 runs to 13 residues. Trimming removed 6 bases from V and 6 bases from J, with 13 bases in between. The CDR3 loop is CAIRDKASDTQYF. The CDR3 DNA reads as TGTGCCATCAGGGACAAGGCGTCCGATACGCAGTATTTT.

The sample holds a few counts of this clonotype. This chain uses TRBV2 with TRBJ1-5; D is unresolved. CDR3 size: 14 residues. CDR1 and CDR2 (germline): SNHLY, FYNNEI. V lost 5 bases to trimming and J lost 9 bases, with 17 bases between them. CDR3 region: CASSRGGGRSPQHF. For the CDR3, the DNA is TGTGCCAGCAGTCGCGGTGGAGGGCGATCGCCCCAGCATTTT. Drawing the rest from reference TRBV2 and TRBJ1-5, the complete variable domain is EPEVTQTPSHQVTQMGQEVILRCVPISNHLYFYWYRQILGQKVEFLVSFYNNEISEKSEIFDDQFSVERPDGSNFTLKIRSTKLEDSAMYFCASSRGGGRSPQHFGDGTRLSIL.

This chain links TRBV5-1 with TRBJ2-6, with D possibly matching TRBD1 (5 bases). The length of the CDR3 is 17 residues. Trimming took 1 base from V and 0 from J, leaving 11 bases between them. The germline V gene has CDR1 SGHRS and CDR2 YFSETQ. CDR3 nucleotides: TGCGCCAGCAGCTTGCAGGGCTCCAGCTCTGGGGCCAACGTCCTGACTTTC. It translates to CASSLQGSSSGANVLTF.

This clonotype was detected a few times. The CDR3 loop reads CASSFPRGQYF. CDR3 DNA: TGTGCCAGCAGTTTCCCGCGGGGGCAGTACTTC. This chain links TRBV28 with TRBJ2-7; D may be TRBD2 (6 bases). The V end was cut by 3 bases, the J end by 9 bases, with 9 bases between. In germline, CDR1 is MDHEN, CDR2 SYDVKM. The CDR3 consists of 11 residues.

This clonotype was counted at least ten times. The rearrangement links TRBV20-1 to TRBJ1-5; D might be TRBD1 (5 bases). The CDR3 has 16 residues. The germline V gene encodes CDR1 DFQATT and CDR2 SNEGSKA (reference sequence). V was pared by 1 base and J by 4 bases, with 17 bases between. CDR3 nucleotide sequence: TGCAGTGCTAGAGTGGGGGGTGACCCTTCAAATCAGCCCCAGCATTTT. It translates to CSARVGGDPSNQPQHF.

The chain combines TRBV10-3 with TRBJ2-3, with a possible D match to TRBD1 (6 bases). This CDR3 has 14 residues. The germline gives CDR1 ENHRY, CDR2 SYGVKD. V lost 3 bases and J lost 4, with 11 bases in between. In DNA form, the CDR3 reads TGTGCCATCAGTGACCCGACAGGCCCAGATACGCAGTATTTT. Translated: CAISDPTGPDTQYF.

This clonotype was seen only a few times. The V and J genes are TRBV20-1 and TRBJ2-7; 9 positions match TRBD1. CDR1 and CDR2 from the germline V gene are DFQATT and SNEGSKA (reference sequence). V gave up 6 bases and J gave up 6 bases; unmatched junction bases: 12. This CDR3 region has 14 residues. The CDR3 coding sequence is TGCAGTGCCTTCGACGAGGACAGGGGTGGCGAGCAGTACTTC. This gives the protein CSAFDEDRGGEQYF.

The chain combines TRBV20-1 with TRBJ2-1; a possible D gene is TRBD1 (5 bases). This CDR3 is built from 16 residues. Per germline, CDR1 DFQATT and CDR2 SNEGSKA (reference sequence). V lost 4 bases and J lost 0, with 16 bases in between. CDR3 residues: CSAKRTSLSSYNEQFF. The CDR3 nucleotides are TGCAGTGCTAAAAGGACATCCCTGAGCTCCTACAATGAGCAGTTCTTC.

The chain uses TRBV11-2 and TRBJ2-7; 12 nucleotides align to TRBD2. This CDR3 has 15 residues. Trimming at V came to 1 base and at J to 7 bases, leaving 5 bases not matched to a gene. Germline V gene data show CDR1 as SGHAT and CDR2 as FQNNGV. The CDR3 DNA reads as TGTGCCAGCAGCTTAGTTGGACTAGCGGGACGGGAGCAGTACTTC. Translated: CASSLVGLAGREQYF. The full variable domain, rest sourced from reference TRBV11-2 and TRBJ2-7, is EAGVAQSPRYKIIEKRQSVAFWCNPISGHATLYWYQQILGQGPKLLIQFQNNGVVDDSQLPKDRFSAERLKGVDSTLKIQPAKLEDSAVYLCASSLVGLAGREQYFGPGTRLTVT.